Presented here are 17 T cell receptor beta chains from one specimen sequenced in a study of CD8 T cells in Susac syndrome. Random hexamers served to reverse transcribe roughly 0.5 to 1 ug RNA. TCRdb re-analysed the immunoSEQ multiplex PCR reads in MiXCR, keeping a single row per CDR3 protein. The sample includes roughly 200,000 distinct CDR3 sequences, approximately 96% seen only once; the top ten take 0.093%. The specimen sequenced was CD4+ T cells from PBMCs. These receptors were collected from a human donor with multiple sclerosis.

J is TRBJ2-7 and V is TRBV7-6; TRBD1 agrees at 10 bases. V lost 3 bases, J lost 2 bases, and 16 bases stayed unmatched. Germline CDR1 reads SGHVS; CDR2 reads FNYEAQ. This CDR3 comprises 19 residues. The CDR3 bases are TGTGCCAGCAGCTTCCGGGGGACAGGGGATGTCTCCGATACCTACGAGCAGTACTTC. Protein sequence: CASSFRGTGDVSDTYEQYF.

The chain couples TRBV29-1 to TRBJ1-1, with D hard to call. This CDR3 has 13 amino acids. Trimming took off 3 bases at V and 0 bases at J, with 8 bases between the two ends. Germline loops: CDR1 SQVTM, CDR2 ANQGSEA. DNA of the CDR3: TGCAGCGTTGATAGGGCTTTGAACACTGAAGCTTTCTTT. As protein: CSVDRALNTEAFF.

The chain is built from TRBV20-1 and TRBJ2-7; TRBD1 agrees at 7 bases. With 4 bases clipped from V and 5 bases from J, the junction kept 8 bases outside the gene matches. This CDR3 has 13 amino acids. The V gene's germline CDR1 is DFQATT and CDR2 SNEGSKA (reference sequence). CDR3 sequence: CSAKTGFFHEQYF. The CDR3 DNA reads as TGCAGTGCTAAGACAGGGTTCTTCCACGAGCAGTACTTC.

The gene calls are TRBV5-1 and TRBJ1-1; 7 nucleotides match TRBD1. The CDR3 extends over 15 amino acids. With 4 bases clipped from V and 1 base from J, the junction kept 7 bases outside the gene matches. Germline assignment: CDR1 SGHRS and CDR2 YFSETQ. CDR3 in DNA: TGCGCCAGCAGCAGGCAGGGGGATGGGAACACTGAAGCTTTCTTT. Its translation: CASSRQGDGNTEAFF.

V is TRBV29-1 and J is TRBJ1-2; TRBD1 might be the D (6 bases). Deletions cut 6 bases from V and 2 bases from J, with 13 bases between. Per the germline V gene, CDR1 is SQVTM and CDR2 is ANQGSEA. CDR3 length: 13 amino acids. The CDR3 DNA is TGCAGCGTACCTAGGACAGCGAACTATGGCTACACCTTC. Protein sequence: CSVPRTANYGYTF.

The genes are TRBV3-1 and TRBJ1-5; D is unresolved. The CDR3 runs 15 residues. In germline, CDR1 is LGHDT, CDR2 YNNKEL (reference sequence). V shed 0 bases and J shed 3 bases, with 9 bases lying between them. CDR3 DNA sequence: TGTGCCAGCAGCCAAGATAGACTTCCCAATCAGCCCCAGCATTTT. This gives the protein CASSQDRLPNQPQHF.

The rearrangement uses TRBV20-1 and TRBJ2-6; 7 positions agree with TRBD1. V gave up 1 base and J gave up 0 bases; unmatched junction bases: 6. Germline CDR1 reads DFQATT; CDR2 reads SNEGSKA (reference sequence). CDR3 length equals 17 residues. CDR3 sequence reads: CSARGRDSFSGANVLTF. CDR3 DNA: TGCAGTGCTAGAGGCCGGGACAGCTTCTCTGGGGCCAACGTCCTGACTTTC.

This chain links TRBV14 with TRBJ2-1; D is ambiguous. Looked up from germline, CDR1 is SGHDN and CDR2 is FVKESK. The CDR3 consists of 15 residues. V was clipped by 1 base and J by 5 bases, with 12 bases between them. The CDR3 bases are TGTGCCAGCAGCCAAGGGGTGTTCTACCACAATGAGCAGTTCTTC. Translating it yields CASSQGVFYHNEQFF.

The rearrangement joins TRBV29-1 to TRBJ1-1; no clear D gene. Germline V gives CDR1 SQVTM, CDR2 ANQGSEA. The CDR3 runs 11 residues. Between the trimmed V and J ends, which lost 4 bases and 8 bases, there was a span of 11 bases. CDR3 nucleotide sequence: TGCAGCGTTGCTGCCTTCAGAGAAGCTTTCTTT. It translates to CSVAAFREAFF.

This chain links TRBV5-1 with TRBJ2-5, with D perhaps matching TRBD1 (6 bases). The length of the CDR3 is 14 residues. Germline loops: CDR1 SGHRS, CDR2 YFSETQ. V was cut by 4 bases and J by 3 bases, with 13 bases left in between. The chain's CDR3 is CASSHGQQEETQYF. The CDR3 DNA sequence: TGCGCCAGCAGCCACGGACAGCAGGAAGAGACCCAGTACTTC. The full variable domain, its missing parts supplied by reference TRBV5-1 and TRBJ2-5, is KAGVTQTPRYLIKTRGQQVTLSCSPISGHRSVSWYQQTPGQGLQFLFEYFSETQRNKGNFPGRFSGRQFSNSRSEMNVSTLELGDSALYLCASSHGQQEETQYFGPGTRLLVL.

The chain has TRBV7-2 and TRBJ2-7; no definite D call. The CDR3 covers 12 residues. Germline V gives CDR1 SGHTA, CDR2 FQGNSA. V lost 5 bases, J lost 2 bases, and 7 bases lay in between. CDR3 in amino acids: CASSLRPYEQYF. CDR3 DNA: TGTGCCAGCAGCCTCCGCCCCTACGAGCAGTACTTC.

The CDR3 nucleotides are TGCAGTGCTCTCCCCGGACTAGCGGGGCTAACAGATACGCAGTATTTT. Its protein is CSALPGLAGLTDTQYF. The V and J genes are TRBV20-1 and TRBJ2-3, with 12 nucleotides matching TRBD2. V shed 5 bases and J 3 bases; nucleotides not matched to a gene: 9. The germline gives CDR1 DFQATT, CDR2 SNEGSKA (reference sequence). The CDR3 spans 16 residues.

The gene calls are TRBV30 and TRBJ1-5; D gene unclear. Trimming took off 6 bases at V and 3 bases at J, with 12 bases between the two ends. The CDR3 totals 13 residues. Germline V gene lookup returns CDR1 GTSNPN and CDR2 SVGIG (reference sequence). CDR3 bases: TGTGCCTGCACCGGACGGCTCAATCAGCCCCAGCATTTT. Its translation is CACTGRLNQPQHF.

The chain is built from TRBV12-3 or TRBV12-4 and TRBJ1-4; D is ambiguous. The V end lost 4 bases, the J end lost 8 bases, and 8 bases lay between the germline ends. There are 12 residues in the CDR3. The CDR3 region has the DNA TGTGCCAGCAGTTCCGGGAGGGAAAAACTGTTTTTT. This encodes CASSSGREKLFF.

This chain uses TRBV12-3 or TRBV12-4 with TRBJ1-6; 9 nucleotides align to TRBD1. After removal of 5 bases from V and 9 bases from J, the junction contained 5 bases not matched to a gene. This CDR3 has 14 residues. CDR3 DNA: TGTGCCAGCAGTGTACAGGGGGCAAGTTCACCCCTCCACTTT. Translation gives CASSVQGASSPLHF.

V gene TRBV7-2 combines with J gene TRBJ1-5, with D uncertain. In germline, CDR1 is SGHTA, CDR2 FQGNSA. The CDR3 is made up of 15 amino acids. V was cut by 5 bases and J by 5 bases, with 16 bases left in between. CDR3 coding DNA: TGTGCCAGCAGCCTGCGAGCGGGGAAGGATCAGCCCCAGCATTTT. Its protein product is CASSLRAGKDQPQHF.

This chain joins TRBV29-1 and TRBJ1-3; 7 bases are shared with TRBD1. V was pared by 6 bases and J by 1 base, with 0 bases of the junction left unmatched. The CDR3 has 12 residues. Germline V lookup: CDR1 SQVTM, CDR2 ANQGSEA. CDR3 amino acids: CSVTGSGNTIYF. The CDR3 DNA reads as TGCAGCGTGACAGGGTCTGGAAACACCATATATTTT.